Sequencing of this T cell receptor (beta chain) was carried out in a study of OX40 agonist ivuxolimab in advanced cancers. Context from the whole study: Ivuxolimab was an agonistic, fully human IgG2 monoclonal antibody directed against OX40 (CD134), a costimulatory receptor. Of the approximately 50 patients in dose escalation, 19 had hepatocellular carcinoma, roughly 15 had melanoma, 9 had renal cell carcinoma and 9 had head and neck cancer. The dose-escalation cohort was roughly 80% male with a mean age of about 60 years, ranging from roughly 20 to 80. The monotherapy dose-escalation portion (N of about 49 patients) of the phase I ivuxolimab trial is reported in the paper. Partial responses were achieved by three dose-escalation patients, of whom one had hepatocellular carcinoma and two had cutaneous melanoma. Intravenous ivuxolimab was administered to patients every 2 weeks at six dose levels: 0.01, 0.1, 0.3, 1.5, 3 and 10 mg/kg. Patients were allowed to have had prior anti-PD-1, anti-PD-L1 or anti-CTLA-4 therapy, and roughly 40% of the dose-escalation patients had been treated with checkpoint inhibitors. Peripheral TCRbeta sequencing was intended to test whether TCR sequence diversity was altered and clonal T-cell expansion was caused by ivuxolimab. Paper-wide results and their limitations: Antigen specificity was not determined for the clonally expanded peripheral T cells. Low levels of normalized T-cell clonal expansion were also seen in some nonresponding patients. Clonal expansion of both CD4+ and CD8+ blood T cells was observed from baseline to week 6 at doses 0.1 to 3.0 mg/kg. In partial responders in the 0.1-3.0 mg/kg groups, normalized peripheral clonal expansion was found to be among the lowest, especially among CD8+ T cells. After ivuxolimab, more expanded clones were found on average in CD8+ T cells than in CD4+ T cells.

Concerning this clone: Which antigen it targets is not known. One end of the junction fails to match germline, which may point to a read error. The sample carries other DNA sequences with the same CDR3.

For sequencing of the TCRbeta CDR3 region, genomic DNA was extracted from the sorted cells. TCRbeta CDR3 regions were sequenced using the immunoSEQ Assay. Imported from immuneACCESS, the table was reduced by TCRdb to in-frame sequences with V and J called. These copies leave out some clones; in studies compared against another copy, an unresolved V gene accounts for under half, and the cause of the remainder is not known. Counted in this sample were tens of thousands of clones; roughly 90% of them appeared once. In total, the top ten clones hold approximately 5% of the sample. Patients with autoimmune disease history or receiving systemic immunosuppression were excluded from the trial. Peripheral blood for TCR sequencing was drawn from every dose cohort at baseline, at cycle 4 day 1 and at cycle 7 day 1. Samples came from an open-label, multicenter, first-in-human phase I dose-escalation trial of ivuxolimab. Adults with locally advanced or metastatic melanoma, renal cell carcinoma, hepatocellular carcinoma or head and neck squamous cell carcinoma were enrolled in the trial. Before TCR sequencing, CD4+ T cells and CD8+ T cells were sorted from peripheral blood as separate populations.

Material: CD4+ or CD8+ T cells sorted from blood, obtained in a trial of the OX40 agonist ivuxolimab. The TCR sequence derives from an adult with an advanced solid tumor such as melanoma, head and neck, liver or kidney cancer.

The base sequence is TGTGCCTGGAGTGTAGCAGGTGGGGCGGGGGGAACAGGTACGCAGTATTTT. This codes for CAWSVAGGAGGTGTQYF. In this chain, TRBV30 is recombined with TRBJ2-3, and 8 bases in between align with TRBD2. The CDR1 and CDR2 encoded by the germline V gene (reference sequence) are GTSNPN and SVGIG. From its cysteine to its phenylalanine, the CDR3 spans 17 amino acids. Only CDR3 DNA is held: 51 bases, read in frame from base 1.